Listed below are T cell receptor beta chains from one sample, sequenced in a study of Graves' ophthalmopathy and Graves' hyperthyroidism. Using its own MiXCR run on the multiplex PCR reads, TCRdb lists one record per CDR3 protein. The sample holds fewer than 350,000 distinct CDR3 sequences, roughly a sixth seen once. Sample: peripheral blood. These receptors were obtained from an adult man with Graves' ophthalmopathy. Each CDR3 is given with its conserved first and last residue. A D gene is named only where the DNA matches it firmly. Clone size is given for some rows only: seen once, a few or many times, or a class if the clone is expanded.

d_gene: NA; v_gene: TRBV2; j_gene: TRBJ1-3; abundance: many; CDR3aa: CASSDLAASSGNTIYF; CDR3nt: TGTGCCAGCAGTGATTTGGCAGCCAGCTCTGGAAACACCATATATTTT
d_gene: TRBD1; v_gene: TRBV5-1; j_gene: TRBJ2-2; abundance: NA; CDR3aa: CASGQDTGELFF; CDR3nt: TGCGCCAGCGGACAGGACACCGGGGAGCTGTTTTTT
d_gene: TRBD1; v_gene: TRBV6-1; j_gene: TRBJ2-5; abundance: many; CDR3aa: CASRRDRTLQETQYF; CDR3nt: TGTGCCAGCAGGAGGGACAGGACCCTCCAAGAGACCCAGTACTTC
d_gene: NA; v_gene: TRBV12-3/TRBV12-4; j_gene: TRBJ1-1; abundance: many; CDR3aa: CASSLWEGKDTEAFF; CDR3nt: TGTGCCAGCAGTTTATGGGAGGGGAAGGACACTGAAGCTTTCTTT
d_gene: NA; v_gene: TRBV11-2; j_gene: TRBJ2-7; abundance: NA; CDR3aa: CASRPTASYEQYF; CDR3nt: TGTGCCAGCAGACCAACTGCCTCCTACGAGCAGTACTTC
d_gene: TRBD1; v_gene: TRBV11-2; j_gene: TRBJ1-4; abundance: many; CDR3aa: CASSLRTGAGEKLFF; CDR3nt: TGTGCCAGCAGCCTAAGGACAGGGGCGGGTGAAAAACTGTTTTTT
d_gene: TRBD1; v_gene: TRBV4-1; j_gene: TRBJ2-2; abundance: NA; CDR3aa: CASSQPDRVGTGELFF; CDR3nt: TGCGCCAGCAGCCAACCCGACAGGGTGGGCACCGGGGAGCTGTTTTTT
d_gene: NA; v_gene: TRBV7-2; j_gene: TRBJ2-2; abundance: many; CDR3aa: CASSFSRVSATTGELFF; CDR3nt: TGTGCCAGCAGCTTCAGCAGGGTTAGCGCGACCACCGGGGAGCTGTTTTTT
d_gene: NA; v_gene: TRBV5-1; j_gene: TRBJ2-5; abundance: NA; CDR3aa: CASSGTLETQYF; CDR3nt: TGCGCCAGCAGCGGGACCTTAGAGACCCAGTACTTC
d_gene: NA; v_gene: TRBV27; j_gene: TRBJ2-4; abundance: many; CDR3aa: CASSPSGPPKNIQYF; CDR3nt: TGTGCCAGCAGTCCGTCTGGACCACCGAAAAACATTCAGTACTTC
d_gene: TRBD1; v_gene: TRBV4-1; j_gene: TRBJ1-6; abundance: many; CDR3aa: CASSREGQGTLSYNSPLHF; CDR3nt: TGCGCCAGCAGCCGGGAGGGACAGGGGACCCTCTCCTATAATTCACCCCTCCACTTT
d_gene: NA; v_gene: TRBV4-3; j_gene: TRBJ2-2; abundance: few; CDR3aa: CASGMEGWAGELFF; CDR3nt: TGCGCCTCTGGGATGGAGGGCTGGGCCGGGGAGCTGTTTTTT
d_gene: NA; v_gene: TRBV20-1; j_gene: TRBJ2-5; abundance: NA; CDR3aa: CSSAGQETQYF; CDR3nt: TGCAGCTCGGCTGGACAAGAGACCCAGTACTTC